These 20 T cell receptor beta chains share one sample of origin, sequenced in a study of blood T cell repertoires in COVID-19. Clones were sequenced by immunoSEQ multiplex PCR, and TCRdb holds only the in-frame ones, with some missing. The sample carries some 360,000 clones, about nine tenths recorded once. Sequencing was done on a sample of PBMCs or T cells enriched from blood (not recorded which). These receptors all stem from a woman aged 25 to 39 who had been exposed to COVID-19.

This rearrangement joins TRBV3-1 (or the pseudogene TRBV3-2) to TRBJ2-1; D may be TRBD2 (5 bases). The CDR3 consists of 15 residues. V was trimmed by 0 bases and J by 10 bases, leaving 16 bases between them. Germline-derived CDR1 and CDR2 are LGHDT and YNNKEL (reference sequence). CDR3 loop: CASSQEVGAPVEQFF. CDR3 nucleotide sequence: TGTGCCAGCAGCCAAGAGGTGGGAGCGCCAGTCGAGCAGTTCTTC.

The J gene is TRBJ2-3, the V gene TRBV5-1; 16 positions match TRBD2. Germline assignment: CDR1 SGHRS and CDR2 YFSETQ. This CDR3 comprises 17 residues. The trim removed 4 bases at V and 2 bases at J, leaving 4 bases unmatched. The CDR3 DNA sequence: TGCGCCAGCAGCAGGGGACTAGCGGGAGGGTTCACAGATACGCAGTATTTT. This codes for CASSRGLAGGFTDTQYF. The entire variable domain, with the rest obtained from reference TRBV5-1 and TRBJ2-3, is as follows: KAGVTQTPRYLIKTRGQQVTLSCSPISGHRSVSWYQQTPGQGLQFLFEYFSETQRNKGNFPGRFSGRQFSNSRSEMNVSTLELGDSALYLCASSRGLAGGFTDTQYFGPGTRLTVL.

This chain connects TRBV27 to TRBJ1-5; tentatively, D is TRBD1 (6 bases). Trimming took 3 bases from V and 5 from J, leaving 8 bases between them. This CDR3 has 13 residues. CDR1 and CDR2 (germline): MNHEY, SMNVEV (reference sequence). The CDR3: CASSLGAHQPQHF. As DNA, the CDR3 is TGTGCCAGCAGTTTGGGGGCCCATCAGCCCCAGCATTTT.

The gene calls are TRBV7-8 and TRBJ2-1; 7 bases are a match to TRBD2. This CDR3 has 17 amino acids. J lost 9 bases, V lost 5 bases, and 19 bases had no gene match. Per germline, CDR1 SGHVS and CDR2 FQNEAQ. CDR3 sequence (DNA): TGTGCCAGCAGCCAGGGCGGATGGGTCGGGAGGATAGCTGAGCAGTTCTTC. Translation gives CASSQGGWVGRIAEQFF. Based on the CDR3 plus reference TRBV7-8 and TRBJ2-1, the full variable domain is GAGVSQSPRYKVAKRGQDVALRCDPISGHVSLFWYQQALGQGPEFLTYFQNEAQLDKSGLPSDRFFAERPEGSVSTLKIQRTQQEDSAVYLCASSQGGWVGRIAEQFFGPGTRLTVL.

The DNA of the CDR3 is TGTGCCAGTAGTATACCTGGCCCTGATACGCAGTATTTT. The encoded protein is CASSIPGPDTQYF. This chain uses TRBV19 with TRBJ2-3; D is unresolved. The CDR3 contains 13 residues. Germline CDR1 LNHDA, CDR2 SQIVND (reference sequence). Trimming stripped 2 bases from V and 6 bases from J, with 9 bases between.

The chain has TRBV5-1 and TRBJ1-2; TRBD1 agrees at 7 bases. CDR3 length: 17 amino acids. Germline CDR1 and CDR2: SGHRS and YFSETQ. V lost 4 bases and J lost 4; bases outside the gene matches: 16. Here the CDR3 reads CASSLVGGETGIYGYTF. The CDR3 nucleotides are TGCGCCAGCAGCCTGGTAGGCGGTGAGACAGGGATCTATGGCTACACCTTC.

The chain uses TRBV10-3 and TRBJ2-2; possible D gene TRBD1, 6 bases. Trimming shortened V by 0 bases and J by 6 bases, and 20 bases separated the two germline ends. The CDR3 totals 18 residues. Germline V lookup: CDR1 ENHRY, CDR2 SYGVKD. As DNA, the CDR3 is TGTGCCATCAGTGAGTCGAGATCCCAGGGGTCTGTCGCCGGGGAGCTGTTTTTT. Encoded protein: CAISESRSQGSVAGELFF.

The J gene is TRBJ2-7, the V gene TRBV13; possibly TRBD2 for D (7 bases). The germline gives CDR1 PRHDT, CDR2 FYEKMQ (reference sequence). V lost 4 bases to trimming and J lost 3 bases, with 16 bases between them. The CDR3 is 15 residues long. The CDR3 bases are TGTGCCAGCAGCTCCAGCGGGACAACCTTCTACGAGCAGTACTTC. It encodes CASSSSGTTFYEQYF.

This clone was recorded a few times. V usage is TRBV7-9 and J usage is TRBJ2-3; possibly TRBD2 for D (6 bases). This CDR3 is built from 15 residues. Trimming removed 4 bases from V and 3 bases from J, with 14 bases in between. CDR1 and CDR2 (germline): SEHNR, FQNEAQ (reference sequence). As DNA, the CDR3 is TGTGCCAGCAGCTCCAGGTTTGGGGGGACAGATACGCAGTATTTT. This gives the protein CASSSRFGGTDTQYF.

The V call is TRBV5-1, the J call TRBJ1-1; D is perhaps TRBD1 (5 bases). The CDR3 sequence is 13 residues long. V was clipped by 6 bases and J by 3 bases, with 12 bases between them. From germline, CDR1 is SGHRS and CDR2 YFSETQ. CDR3 nucleotides: TGCGCCAGCACGCGGGGCGAGGACACTGAAGCTTTCTTT. Its protein product is CASTRGEDTEAFF.

The DNA for the CDR3 is TGTGCCAGCAGCCAGCGCAGGGCCGCCGGGGAGCTGTTTTTT. This codes for CASSQRRAAGELFF. The V gene is TRBV3-1 (or the pseudogene TRBV3-2), the J gene TRBJ2-2, with a possible D match to TRBD1 (5 bases). This CDR3 region has 14 residues. The germline gives CDR1 LGHDT, CDR2 YNNKEL (reference sequence). V was shortened by 3 bases and J by 6 bases, with 11 bases between the two germline ends.

The CDR3 loop reads CASSEAQYGYTF. The CDR3 DNA reads as TGCGCCAGCAGTGAGGCCCAGTATGGCTACACCTTC. The chain has TRBV10-2 and TRBJ1-2; unclear D gene. V lost 2 bases to trimming and J lost 5 bases, with 6 bases between them. Germline loops: CDR1 WSHSY, CDR2 SAAADI. The CDR3 is 12 residues long.

The chain links TRBV7-3 to TRBJ2-7; TRBD2 aligns across 12 bases. This CDR3 comprises 15 residues. V was clipped by 5 bases and J by 5 bases; unmatched bases: 7. Germline lookup yields CDR1 SGHTA and CDR2 FQGTGA. This CDR3 is CASSPRLAGVHEQYF. Written as DNA, the CDR3 is TGTGCCAGCAGCCCCAGACTAGCGGGAGTGCACGAGCAGTACTTC.

Turning to this clone: Other DNA variants within this sample encode the same CDR3. This rearrangement joins TRBV7-2 to TRBJ1-3, with 8 bases matching TRBD1. From germline, CDR1 is SGHTA and CDR2 FQGNSA. The CDR3 is 14 residues long. The V gene end was trimmed by 5 bases and the J gene end by 2 bases; junction bases not matched to a gene: 2. CDR3 protein: CASSLQGAGNTIYF. CDR3 DNA sequence: TGTGCCAGCAGCCTACAGGGGGCTGGAAACACCATATATTTT. Combining the CDR3 with reference TRBV7-2 and TRBJ1-3 gives the whole variable domain GAGVSQSPSNKVTEKGKDVELRCDPISGHTALYWYRQSLGQGLEFLIYFQGNSAPDKSGLPSDRFSAERTGGSVSTLTIQRTQQEDSAVYLCASSLQGAGNTIYFGEGSWLTVV.

This clone was counted a few times. The V call is TRBV3-1 (or the pseudogene TRBV3-2), the J call TRBJ1-4, with TRBD1 as a possible D gene (5 bases). The CDR3 length is 15 residues. Germline CDR1 and CDR2: LGHDT and YNNKEL (reference sequence). With 1 base removed from V and 6 bases from J, the gap between germline ends came to 12 bases. CDR3 coding DNA: TGTGCCAGCAGCCAAGGGGGAGGGGTCCATGAAAAACTGTTTTTT. Its translation: CASSQGGGVHEKLFF.

The chain joins TRBV21-1 to TRBJ2-2; the listed D gene, TRBD1, was not tested against the DNA. TRBV21-1 is a pseudogene locus. The CDR3 is 19 amino acids. CDR3 in DNA: TGTGCCAGCAGCAAAGCGATTAGAGGTCACAGGGAGAACACCGGGGAGCTGTTTTTT. Translated: CASSKAIRGHRENTGELFF.

The gene calls are TRBV10-2 and TRBJ2-7, with 7 bases aligning to TRBD1. The germline gives CDR1 WSHSY, CDR2 SAAADI. The CDR3 is 15 residues long. With 4 bases clipped from V and 2 bases from J, the junction kept 8 bases outside the gene matches. The CDR3 region has the DNA TGCGCCAGCAGTGTCGGGCAGGGGGAGACCTACGAGCAGTACTTC. It yields the protein CASSVGQGETYEQYF.

The J gene is TRBJ1-1, the V gene TRBV5-1; D is unclear. This CDR3 has 14 amino acids. The germline gives CDR1 SGHRS, CDR2 YFSETQ. V shed 4 bases and J shed 4 bases, with 14 bases lying between them. For the CDR3, the DNA is TGCGCCAGCAGCCAGGCGGGGTCGGCCACTGAAGCTTTCTTT. Protein sequence: CASSQAGSATEAFF.

The chain employs TRBV19 and TRBJ1-2; D unresolved. This CDR3 has 13 amino acids. V lost 5 bases to trimming and J lost 5 bases, with 12 bases between them. The germline V gene has CDR1 LNHDA and CDR2 SQIVND (reference sequence). CDR3 sequence (DNA): TGTGCCAGTAGTGAGGGCCTCGGGTATGGCTACACCTTC. Amino acid sequence: CASSEGLGYGYTF.

V usage is TRBV6-5 and J usage is TRBJ2-4; TRBD1 is a possible D gene (6 bases). The CDR3 totals 13 residues. Trimming shortened V by 4 bases and J by 8 bases, and 12 bases separated the two germline ends. CDR1 and CDR2 (germline): MNHEY, SVGAGI. The CDR3 reads CASSLQQGYIQYF. The CDR3 nucleotides are TGTGCCAGCAGTTTACAACAGGGCTACATTCAGTACTTC.